Here is one T cell receptor beta chain with its context. Cells are PBMCs isolated from around 9.4 ml of fresh blood. Amplification of TCR beta CDR3 regions used RNA as the template. The HTBI primer set was used in a first-round RT-PCR of the TCR CDR3. MiXCR was run by TCRdb on the multiplex PCR reads, yielding one entry per CDR3 protein. Of about 560,000 distinct CDR3 sequences in the sample, approximately 15% were seen once. The source of the sample is a study of T cells in Graves' hyperthyroidism and ophthalmopathy. CDR1 MGHRA and CDR2 YSYEKL come from the germline V gene. The CDR3 runs to 12 residues. Deletions cut 2 bases from V and 2 bases from J, with 2 bases between.

The sample comprised blood. This chain connects TRBV4-1 to TRBJ2-3; D not certain. The clonotype originates from a woman aged 18-30 years with Graves' hyperthyroidism. Here the CDR3 reads CASSQHTDTQYF. Here the CDR3 DNA reads TGCGCCAGCAGCCAACACACAGATACGCAGTATTTT.